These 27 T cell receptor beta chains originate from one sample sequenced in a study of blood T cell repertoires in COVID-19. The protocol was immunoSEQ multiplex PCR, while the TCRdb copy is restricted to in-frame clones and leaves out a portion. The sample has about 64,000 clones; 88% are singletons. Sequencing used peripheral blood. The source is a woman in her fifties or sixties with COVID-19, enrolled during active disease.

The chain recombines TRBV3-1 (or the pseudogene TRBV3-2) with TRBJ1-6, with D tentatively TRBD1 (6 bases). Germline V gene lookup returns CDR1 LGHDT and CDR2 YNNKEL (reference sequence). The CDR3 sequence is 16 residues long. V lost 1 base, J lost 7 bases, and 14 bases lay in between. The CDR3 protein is CASSQGAPGDNSPLHF. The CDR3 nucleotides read TGTGCCAGCAGCCAAGGGGCCCCAGGGGACAATTCACCCCTCCACTTT.

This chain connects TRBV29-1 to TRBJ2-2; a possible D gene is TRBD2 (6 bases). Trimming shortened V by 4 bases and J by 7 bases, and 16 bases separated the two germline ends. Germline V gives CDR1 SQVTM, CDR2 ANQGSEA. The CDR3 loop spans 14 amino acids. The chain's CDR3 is CSVVAGSTGGELFF. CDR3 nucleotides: TGCAGCGTTGTGGCGGGAAGTACTGGCGGGGAGCTGTTTTTT.

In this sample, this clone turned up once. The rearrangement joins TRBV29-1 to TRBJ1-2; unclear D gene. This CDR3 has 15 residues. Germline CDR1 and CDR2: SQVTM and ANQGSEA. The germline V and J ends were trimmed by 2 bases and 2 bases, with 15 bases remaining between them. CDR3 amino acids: CSVEQFPTRNYGYTF. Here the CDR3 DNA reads TGCAGCGTTGAACAGTTCCCAACACGCAACTATGGCTACACCTTC. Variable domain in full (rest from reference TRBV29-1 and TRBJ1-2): SAVISQKPSRDICQRGTSLTIQCQVDSQVTMMFWYRQQPGQSLTLIATANQGSEATYESGFVIDKFPISRPNLTFSTLTVSNMSPEDSSIYLCSVEQFPTRNYGYTFGSGTRLTVV.

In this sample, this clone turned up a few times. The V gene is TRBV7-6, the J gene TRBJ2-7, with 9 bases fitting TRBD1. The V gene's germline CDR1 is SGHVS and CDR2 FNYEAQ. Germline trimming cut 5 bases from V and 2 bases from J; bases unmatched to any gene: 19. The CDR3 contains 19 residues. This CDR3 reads CASSGEDRGLQGRTYEQYF. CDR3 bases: TGTGCCAGCAGCGGAGAGGACAGGGGTCTACAAGGAAGGACCTACGAGCAGTACTTC.

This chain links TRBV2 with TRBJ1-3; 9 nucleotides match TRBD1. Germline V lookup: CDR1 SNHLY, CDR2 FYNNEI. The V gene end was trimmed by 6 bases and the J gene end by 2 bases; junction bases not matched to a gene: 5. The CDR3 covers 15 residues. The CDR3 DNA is TGTGCCAGCAGGATAAGACAGGGGGCTGGAAACACCATATATTTT. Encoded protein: CASRIRQGAGNTIYF.

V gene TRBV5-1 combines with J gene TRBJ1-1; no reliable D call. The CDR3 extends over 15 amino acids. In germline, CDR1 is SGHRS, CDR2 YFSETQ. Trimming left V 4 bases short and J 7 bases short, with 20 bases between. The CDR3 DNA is TGCGCCAGCAGCCTTTCGACTGGCTGGGGAGGTGAAGCTTTCTTT. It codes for CASSLSTGWGGEAFF.

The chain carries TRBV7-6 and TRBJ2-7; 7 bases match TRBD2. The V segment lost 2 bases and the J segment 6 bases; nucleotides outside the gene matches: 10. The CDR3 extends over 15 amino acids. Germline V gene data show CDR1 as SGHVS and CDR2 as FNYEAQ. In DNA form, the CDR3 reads TGTGCCAGCAGCTTATTTGGCGGGAGTTCGGGCGAGCAGTACTTC. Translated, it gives CASSLFGGSSGEQYF.

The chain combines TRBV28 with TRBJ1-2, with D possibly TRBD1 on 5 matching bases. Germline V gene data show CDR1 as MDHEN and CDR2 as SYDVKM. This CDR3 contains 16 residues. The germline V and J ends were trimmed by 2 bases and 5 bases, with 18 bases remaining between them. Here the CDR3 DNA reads TGTGCCAGCAGTTTAACATTGCAGGGCCCTAGGTATGGCTACACCTTC. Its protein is CASSLTLQGPRYGYTF.

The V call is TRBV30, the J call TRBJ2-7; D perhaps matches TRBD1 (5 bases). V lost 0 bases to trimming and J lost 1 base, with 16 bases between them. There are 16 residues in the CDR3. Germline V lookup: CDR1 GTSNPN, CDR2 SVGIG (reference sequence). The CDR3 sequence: CAWSVPGAVSSYEQYF. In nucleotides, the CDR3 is TGTGCCTGGAGTGTACCTGGGGCAGTATCTTCCTACGAGCAGTACTTC. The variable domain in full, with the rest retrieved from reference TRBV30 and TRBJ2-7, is SQTIHQWPATLVQPVGSPLSLECTVEGTSNPNLYWYRQAAGRGLQLLFYSVGIGQISSEVPQNLSASRPQDRQFILSSKKLLLSDSGFYLCAWSVPGAVSSYEQYFGPGTRLTVT.

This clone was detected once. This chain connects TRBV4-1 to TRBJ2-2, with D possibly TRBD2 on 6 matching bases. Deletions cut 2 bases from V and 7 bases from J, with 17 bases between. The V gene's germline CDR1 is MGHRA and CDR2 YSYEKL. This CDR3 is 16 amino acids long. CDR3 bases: TGCGCCAGCAGCCAATGGAGTCCCTCCGGGGGCGGGGAGCTGTTTTTT. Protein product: CASSQWSPSGGGELFF.

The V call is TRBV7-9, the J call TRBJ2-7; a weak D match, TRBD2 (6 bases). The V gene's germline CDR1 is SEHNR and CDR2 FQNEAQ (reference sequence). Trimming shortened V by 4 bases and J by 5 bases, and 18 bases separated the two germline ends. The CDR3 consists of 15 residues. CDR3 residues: CASSSWGTRGDEQYF. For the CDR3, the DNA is TGTGCCAGCAGCTCATGGGGGACCCGCGGGGACGAGCAGTACTTC.

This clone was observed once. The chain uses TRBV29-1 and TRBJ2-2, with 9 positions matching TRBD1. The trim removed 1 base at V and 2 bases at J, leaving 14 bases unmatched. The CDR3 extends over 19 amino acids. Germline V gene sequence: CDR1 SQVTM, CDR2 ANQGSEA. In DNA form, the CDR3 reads TGCAGCGTTGAAGCCCCCGAGGGCGGACAGGGGATCAACACCGGGGAGCTGTTTTTT. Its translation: CSVEAPEGGQGINTGELFF.

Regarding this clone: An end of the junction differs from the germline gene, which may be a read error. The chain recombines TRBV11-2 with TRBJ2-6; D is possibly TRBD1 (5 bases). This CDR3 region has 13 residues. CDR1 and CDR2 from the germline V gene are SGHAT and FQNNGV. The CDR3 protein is CASSSVGATVLTF. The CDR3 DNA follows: TGTGCCAGCAGCTCAGTAGGGGCCACCGTCCTGACTTTC.

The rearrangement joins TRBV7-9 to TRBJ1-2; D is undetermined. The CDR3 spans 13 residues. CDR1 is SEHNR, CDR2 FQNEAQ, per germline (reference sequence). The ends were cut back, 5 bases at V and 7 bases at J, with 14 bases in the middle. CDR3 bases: TGTGCCAGCAGCCAGGCGAGTTTCCGTGGCTACACCTTC. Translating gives CASSQASFRGYTF. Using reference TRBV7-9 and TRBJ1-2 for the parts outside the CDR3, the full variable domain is DTGVSQNPRHKITKRGQNVTFRCDPISEHNRLYWYRQTLGQGPEFLTYFQNEAQLEKSRLLSDRFSAERPKGSFSTLEIQRTEQGDSAMYLCASSQASFRGYTFGSGTRLTVV.

In DNA, the CDR3 is TGTGCCATCAGTGAGTCGGGGACAGGCACCTACGAGCAGTACTTC. It encodes CAISESGTGTYEQYF. J is TRBJ2-7 and V is TRBV10-3, with 8 nucleotides matching TRBD1. The J segment lost 2 bases and the V segment lost 0 bases, leaving 3 bases of the junction unmatched. The length of the CDR3 is 15 residues. Germline V gene data show CDR1 as ENHRY and CDR2 as SYGVKD.

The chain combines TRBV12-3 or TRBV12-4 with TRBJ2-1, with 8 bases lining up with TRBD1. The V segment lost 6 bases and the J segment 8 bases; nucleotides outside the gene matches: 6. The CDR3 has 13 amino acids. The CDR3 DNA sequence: TGTGCCAGCAGCGTAAGGACAGGGCATGAGCAGTTCTTC. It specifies CASSVRTGHEQFF.

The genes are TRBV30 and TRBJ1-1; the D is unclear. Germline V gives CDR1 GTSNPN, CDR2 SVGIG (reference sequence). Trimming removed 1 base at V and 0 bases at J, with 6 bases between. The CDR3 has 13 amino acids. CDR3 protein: CAWSAHMNTEAFF. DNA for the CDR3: TGTGCCTGGAGTGCCCACATGAACACTGAAGCTTTCTTT.

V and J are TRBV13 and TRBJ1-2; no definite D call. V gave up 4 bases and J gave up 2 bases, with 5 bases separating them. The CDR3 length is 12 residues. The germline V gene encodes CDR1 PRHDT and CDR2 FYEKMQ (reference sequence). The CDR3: CASSSGNYGYTF. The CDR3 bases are TGTGCCAGCAGCTCCGGGAACTATGGCTACACCTTC.

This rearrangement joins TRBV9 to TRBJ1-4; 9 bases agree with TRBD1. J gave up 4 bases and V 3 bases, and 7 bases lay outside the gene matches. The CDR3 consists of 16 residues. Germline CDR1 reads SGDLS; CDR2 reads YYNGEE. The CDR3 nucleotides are TGTGCCAGCAGCGCATCCCACAGGGGGCGTAATGAAAAACTGTTTTTT. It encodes CASSASHRGRNEKLFF. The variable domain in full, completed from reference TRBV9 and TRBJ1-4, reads DSGVTQTPKHLITATGQRVTLRCSPRSGDLSVYWYQQSLDQGLQFLIQYYNGEERAKGNILERFSAQQFPDLHSELNLSSLELGDSALYFCASSASHRGRNEKLFFGSGTQLSVL.

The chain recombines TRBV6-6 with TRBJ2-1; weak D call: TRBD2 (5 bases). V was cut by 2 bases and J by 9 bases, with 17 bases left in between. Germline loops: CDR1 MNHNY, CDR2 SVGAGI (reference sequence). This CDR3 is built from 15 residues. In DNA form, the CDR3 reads TGTGCCAGCAGTTACCCACAGCAGAGCGGACTTGAGCAGTTCTTC. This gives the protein CASSYPQQSGLEQFF.

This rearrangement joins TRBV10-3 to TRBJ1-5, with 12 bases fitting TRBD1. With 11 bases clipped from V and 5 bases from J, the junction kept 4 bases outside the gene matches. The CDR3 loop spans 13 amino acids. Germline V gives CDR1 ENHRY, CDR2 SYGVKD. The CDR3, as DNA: TGTGCCGTGGGACAGGGGGCAGATCAGCCCCAGCATTTT. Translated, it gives CAVGQGADQPQHF.

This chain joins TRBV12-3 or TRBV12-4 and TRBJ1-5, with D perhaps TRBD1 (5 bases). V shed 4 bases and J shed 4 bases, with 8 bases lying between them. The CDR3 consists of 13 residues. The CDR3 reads CASSWGGNQPQHF. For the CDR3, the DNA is TGTGCCAGCAGTTGGGGGGGGAATCAGCCCCAGCATTTT.

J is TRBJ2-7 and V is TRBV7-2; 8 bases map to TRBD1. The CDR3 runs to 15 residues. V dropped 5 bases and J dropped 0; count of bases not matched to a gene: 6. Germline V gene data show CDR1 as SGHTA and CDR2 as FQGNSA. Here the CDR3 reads CASSPTGGHSYEQYF. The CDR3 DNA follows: TGTGCCAGCAGCCCAACAGGGGGTCACTCCTACGAGCAGTACTTC.

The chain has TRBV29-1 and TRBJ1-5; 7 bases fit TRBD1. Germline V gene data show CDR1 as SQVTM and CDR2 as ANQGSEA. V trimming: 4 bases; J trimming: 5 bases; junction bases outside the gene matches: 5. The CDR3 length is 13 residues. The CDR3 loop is CSVARGSDQPQHF. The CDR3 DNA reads TGCAGCGTTGCCAGGGGGTCCGATCAGCCCCAGCATTTT.

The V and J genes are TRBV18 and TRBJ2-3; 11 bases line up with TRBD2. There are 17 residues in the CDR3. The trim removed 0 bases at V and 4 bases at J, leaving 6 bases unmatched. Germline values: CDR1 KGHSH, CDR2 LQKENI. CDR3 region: CASSPPNPGLAADTQYF. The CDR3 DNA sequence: TGTGCCAGCTCACCACCGAACCCGGGACTAGCGGCAGATACGCAGTATTTT.

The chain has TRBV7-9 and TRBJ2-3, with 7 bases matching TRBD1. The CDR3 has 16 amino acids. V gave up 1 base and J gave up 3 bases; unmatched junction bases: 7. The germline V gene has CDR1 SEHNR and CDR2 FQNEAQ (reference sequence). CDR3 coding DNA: TGTGCCAGCAGCTTAGGAGACAGGGCGGGTACAGATACGCAGTATTTT. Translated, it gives CASSLGDRAGTDTQYF.

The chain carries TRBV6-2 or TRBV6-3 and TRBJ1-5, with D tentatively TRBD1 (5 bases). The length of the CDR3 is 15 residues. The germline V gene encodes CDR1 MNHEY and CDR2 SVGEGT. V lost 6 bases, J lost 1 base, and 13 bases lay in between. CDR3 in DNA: TGTGCCAGCAGCCCAGCGCGGGGGAGCAATCAGCCCCAGCATTTT. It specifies CASSPARGSNQPQHF.